This T cell receptor beta chain was captured by sequencing in a study of molecular identifiers for immune sequencing clone quantification (dated by TCRdb to the late 2010s). For context, the study as a whole: For a replicate experiment, RNA from around 20,000 or 100,000 naive CD8 T cells was divided into five aliquots, of which four were sequenced. This methods study used CD8 T cells to benchmark TCR RNA copy counting and molecular-identifier clustering-based TCR repertoire sequencing (MIDCIRS). What the work shows at the level of the full study, not this receptor alone: In CMV-specific effector cells, clones with more than 20 RNA copies contained over 99% of molecules, whereas in naive cells such clones contained under 1% of molecules. Highly expanded clone sizes could be underestimated because identical TCR molecules may share a barcode. Spiked-in Jurkat TCR RNA equivalent to a single cell was reported to be detectable even among 980,000 or so naive CD8 T cells. The naive libraries included spiked-in Jurkat TCR RNA (10 copies' worth), and this Jurkat TCR RNA is not part of the donor repertoire. Modeling estimated about three recovered TCR RNA copies per cell, compared with approximately 9.5 by digital PCR, which implies 30% to 35% capture efficiency. When barcode sub-clustering was left out, chimeric consensus sequences inflated TCR diversity, with chimeras reaching as high as 47%.

The library came from PCR. The sequencing machine was a NextSeq 500. Bulk TCR libraries were prepared as previously described, using TCR primers listed in Table S5. Total RNA was purified with the Qiagen AllPrep DNA/RNA kit. Reads from multiple sequencing runs of the same library were pooled before analysis. In the original analysis: Only reads with exact TCR constant sequence were kept, trimmed to 150 nt, and grouped by their 12-nt molecular barcodes. Within each barcode group, reads were sub-clustered at a 15% Levenshtein threshold, and quality-weighted consensus sequences were built per RNA molecule. Non-functional sequences were excluded, and lower-count sequences lying one edit away from another sequence were also excluded. Based on fitting two negative binomial distributions, any barcode sub-cluster with under 20% of the maximum read count was discarded. TCRdb trimmed the raw reads at Q25, called clones with MiXCR and kept productive beta chains. Rows with one shared CDR3 protein collapse into an entry with the most common genes and DNA. TCRdb, rather than the study authors, made the V and J calls. Recorded for this sample are roughly 97,000 distinct CDR3 sequences; 20% to 25% of them occurred a single time. Roughly 1% of the sample rests with the top ten.

This clonotype was recorded a few times. What this receptor recognizes is not known. Base qualities are missing; no much larger clone stands one base away. Libraries of naive CD8 T cells were built from approximately 20,000 to 980,000 sorted cells, with 10%, 30% or 50% of the purified RNA used. Naive CD8 T cells were FACS-sorted as CD8+CD4-CCR7+CD45RA+ on a BD FACSAria II into RLT Plus buffer. To test detection sensitivity, Jurkat RNA equivalent to approximately ten TCR copies was spiked into samples of about 18,000-1,000,000 naive CD8 T cells. Enrichment of CD8 T cells was done with RosetteSep CD8+ T Cell Enrichment Cocktail plus Ficoll-Paque, and ACK red cell lysis came afterward. The junction shows trimming of 4 bases on V and 0 bases on J, plus 7 bases between the germline ends. In the germline V gene, CDR1 corresponds to LGHNA and CDR2 to YSLEER. There are 15 amino acids in the CDR3, from cysteine to phenylalanine inclusive. Only CDR3 DNA remains: 45 bases, in frame from the first base.

The specimen sequenced was naive CD8+ T cells from blood, with Jurkat cell RNA spiked in. Explained via the paper, the cell subset or site label denotes: FACS-sorted CD8+CD4-CCR7+CD45RA+ naive T cells. The rearrangement combines TRBV4-3 with TRBJ1-6; TRBD1 might be the D gene, on 5 matching bases. The TCR comes from a human donor in good health. Some libraries in this study had Jurkat cell RNA spiked in. The sequenced DNA: TGCGCCAGCAGCCGAGACAGCTCCTATAATTCACCCCTCCACTTT. Its coded protein is CASSRDSSYNSPLHF.